A selection of T cell receptor beta chains follows, all from one sample in a study of beta chain features in type 1 diabetes. Assay: immunoSEQ multiplex PCR; the TCRdb copy retains only in-frame clones and omits some. The repertoire holds over 150,000 clones, with around 8% as singletons. Sequenced input: central memory CD4+ T cells from blood. Every receptor here comes from a man younger than 30 in good health. CDR3s include the opening cysteine and the closing phenylalanine or tryptophan. Fields, in order: clone size, J gene, V gene, D gene, CDR3 protein, CDR3 DNA. The D gene is left open where the match is weak. Part of the rows lack a size; the others show once, few, many or a class for expanded clones.

few | TRBJ1-6 | TRBV2 | - | CASSGALNSPLHF | TGTGCCAGCAGTGGGGCACTTAATTCACCCCTCCACTTT
few | TRBJ1-1 | TRBV7-3 | - | CASSPRGGGTEAFF | TGTGCCAGCAGTCCAAGGGGGGGTGGAACTGAAGCTTTCTTT
- | TRBJ1-6 | TRBV30 | - | CAWSPGVGTYNSPLHF | TGTGCCTGGAGTCCCGGGGTAGGTACCTATAATTCACCCCTCCACTTT
few | TRBJ1-1 | TRBV7-3 | - | CASSLDRNTEAFF | TGTGCCAGCAGTTTGGACAGAAACACTGAAGCTTTCTTT
many | TRBJ2-3 | TRBV4-2 | - | CASSQGEVTDTQYF | TGTGCCAGCAGCCAAGGAGAGGTCACAGATACGCAGTATTTT
few | TRBJ2-2 | TRBV7-7 | - | CASSPEGGELFF | TGTGCTAGCAGCCCGGAGGGTGGGGAGCTGTTTTTT
- | TRBJ1-1 | TRBV19 | - | CASSIGDDTEAFF | TGTGCCAGTAGTATCGGGGATGACACTGAAGCTTTCTTT
- | TRBJ2-7 | TRBV29-1 | TRBD2 | CSVGGAGTEQYF | TGCAGCGTGGGAGGGGCAGGGACCGAGCAGTACTTC
- | TRBJ1-5 | TRBV30 | - | CAWSDDRSVQPQHF | TGTGCCTGGAGTGATGACAGGTCCGTGCAGCCCCAGCATTTT
few | TRBJ2-5 | TRBV6-5 | TRBD1 | CASSLSHGQGGTQYF | TGTGCCAGCAGTTTATCGCATGGACAGGGCGGGACCCAGTACTTC
few | TRBJ1-1 | TRBV14 | - | CASEMSPVNTEAFF | TGTGCCAGCGAAATGTCGCCGGTGAACACTGAAGCTTTCTTT
many | TRBJ1-6 | TRBV13 | - | CASRGRGYVNSPLHF | TGTGCCAGCAGGGGTAGGGGGTACGTTAATTCACCCCTCCACTTT
many | TRBJ1-3 | TRBV15 | - | CATSNYIGVPGNTIYF | TGTGCCACCAGCAACTACATAGGGGTGCCTGGAAACACCATATATTTT
many | TRBJ2-5 | TRBV4-2 | - | CASSQERPQETQYF | TGTGCCAGCAGCCAAGAGCGGCCCCAAGAGACCCAGTACTTC
few | TRBJ2-5 | TRBV18 | TRBD1 | CASSSGQEETQYF | TGTGCCAGCTCATCCGGACAGGAAGAGACCCAGTACTTC
many | TRBJ2-3 | TRBV29-1 | TRBD1 | CSVEAQDRSTDTQYF | TGCAGCGTTGAAGCCCAGGACAGGAGCACAGATACGCAGTATTTT
- | TRBJ1-5 | TRBV29-1 | - | CSVRQAINQPQHF | TGCAGCGTTCGACAGGCGATTAATCAGCCCCAGCATTTT
few | TRBJ2-3 | TRBV5-1 | TRBD2 | CASSLATSGGVGDTQYF | TGCGCCAGCAGCTTGGCCACTAGCGGGGGTGTTGGGGATACGCAGTATTTT
- | TRBJ2-7 | TRBV28 | TRBD1 | CASTSGTGVFHEQYF | TGTGCCAGCACCTCAGGGACAGGGGTGTTCCACGAGCAGTACTTC
few | TRBJ2-5 | TRBV9 | - | CASSVSHRQETQYF | TGTGCCAGCAGCGTATCCCACAGGCAAGAGACCCAGTACTTC
- | TRBJ1-2 | TRBV4-3 | - | CASSQGLLSYGYTF | TGCGCCAGCAGCCAAGGTCTGCTATCCTATGGCTACACCTTC
few | TRBJ2-5 | TRBV5-1 | TRBD1 | CASSPGTGASKETQYF | TGCGCCAGCAGCCCGGGGACAGGCGCGTCAAAAGAGACCCAGTACTTC
- | TRBJ1-5 | TRBV7-6 | - | CASSPLSGGNQPQHF | TGTGCCAGCAGCCCGCTATCCGGAGGGAATCAGCCCCAGCATTTT
- | TRBJ2-5 | TRBV10-3 | TRBD2 | CAISGSSGDQETQYF | TGTGCCATCAGTGGGTCTAGCGGGGACCAAGAGACCCAGTACTTC
few | TRBJ2-1 | TRBV4-1 | TRBD1 | CASSQGAGQGGYEQFF | TGCGCCAGCAGCCAAGGGGCGGGACAGGGAGGGTATGAGCAGTTCTTC
few | TRBJ1-2 | TRBV28 | - | CASSLMGRTTNYGYTF | TGTGCCAGCAGTCTGATGGGCCGAACCACTAACTATGGCTACACCTTC
- | TRBJ1-1 | TRBV6-1 | - | CASSAWPIPNTEAFF | TGTGCCAGCAGTGCGTGGCCCATCCCGAACACTGAAGCTTTCTTT
- | TRBJ2-5 | TRBV28 | - | CASSRDFSPETQYF | TGTGCCAGCAGTCGGGACTTCTCCCCGGAGACCCAGTACTTC
few | TRBJ2-1 | TRBV11-2 | - | CASRGLVSAYEQFF | TGTGCCAGCAGGGGTCTAGTCTCTGCCTATGAGCAGTTCTTC
few | TRBJ2-3 | TRBV19 | TRBD2 | CASTAWTSGRGTDTQYF | TGTGCCAGTACCGCCTGGACTAGCGGGAGGGGCACAGATACGCAGTATTTT
- | TRBJ2-2 | TRBV7-2 | - | CASSLEPGVTGELFF | TGTGCCAGCAGCTTAGAGCCCGGGGTCACCGGGGAGCTTTTTTTT
- | TRBJ2-7 | TRBV28 | - | CASSLSEEQYF | TGTGCCAGCAGTTTATCCGAGGAGCAGTACTTC
- | TRBJ2-7 | TRBV27 | - | CASGGTRTVYEQYF | TGTGCCAGTGGGGGGACTCGTACTGTCTACGAGCAGTACTTC
- | TRBJ2-3 | TRBV5-1 | TRBD2 | CASSLVAGGPNTQYF | TGCGCCAGCAGCTTGGTTGCGGGAGGGCCGAATACGCAGTATTTT
- | TRBJ2-5 | TRBV28 | TRBD1 | CASSLGQGLQETQYF | TGTGCCAGCAGTCTCGGACAGGGCCTTCAAGAGACCCAGTACTTC
few | TRBJ1-5 | TRBV2 | TRBD1 | CASRRTGGNQPQHF | TGTGCCAGCAGGAGGACAGGGGGCAATCAGCCCCAGCATTTT
many | TRBJ1-1 | TRBV7-9 | TRBD1 | CASSPGQGEGLNTEAFF | TGTGCCAGCAGCCCCGGACAGGGAGAGGGTCTGAACACTGAAGCTTTCTTT
many | TRBJ2-3 | TRBV28 | - | CASSSDTQYF | TGTGCCAGCAGTTCTGATACGCAGTATTTT
many | TRBJ2-6 | TRBV23-1 | TRBD1 | CASSQSKGAGANVLTF | TGCGCCAGCAGTCAATCTAAGGGGGCCGGGGCCAACGTCCTGACTTTC
few | TRBJ1-3 | TRBV9 | TRBD1 | CASSGQGAHGNTIYF | TGTGCCAGCAGCGGACAGGGGGCTCATGGAAACACCATATATTTT
many | TRBJ1-4 | TRBV30 | - | CAWSPQGEKLFF | TGTGCCTGGAGTCCCCAGGGGGAAAAACTGTTTTTT
few | TRBJ1-6 | TRBV6-6 | - | CASRNPGGVNSPLHF | TGTGCCAGCAGGAACCCTGGAGGGGTCAATTCACCCCTCCACTTT
many | TRBJ1-6 | TRBV10-3 | - | CAISTGSNSPLHF | TGTGCCATCAGTACAGGGAGTAATTCACCCCTCCACTTT
- | TRBJ1-1 | TRBV28 | - | CASTQVRGKAEAFF | TGTGCCAGCACCCAGGTCAGGGGTAAAGCTGAAGCTTTCTTT
- | TRBJ2-1 | TRBV2 | TRBD2 | CAIKTGTSANEQFF | TGTGCCATCAAAACCGGGACTAGCGCCAATGAGCAGTTCTTC
- | TRBJ2-1 | TRBV30 | TRBD2 | CAWSVGLTSGGDNEQFF | TGTGCCTGGAGCGTCGGCCTCACTAGCGGGGGTGACAATGAGCAGTTCTTC
few | TRBJ1-1 | TRBV9 | - | CASSVVGQFTEAFF | TGTGCCAGCAGCGTAGTAGGACAGTTCACTGAAGCTTTCTTT
- | TRBJ2-2 | TRBV7-2 | - | CASSLVAVNTGELFF | TGTGCCAGCAGCTTAGTGGCTGTGAACACCGGGGAGCTGTTTTTT
- | TRBJ2-3 | TRBV7-3 | - | CASSLGTSTDTQYF | TGTGCCAGCAGCTTAGGGACTAGCACAGATACGCAGTATTTT
few | TRBJ2-1 | TRBV11-3 | TRBD2 | CASSLLRTSGVFF | TGTGCCAGCAGCTTACTACGGACTAGCGGGGTGTTCTTC
many | TRBJ2-2 | TRBV7-2 | - | CASSLRDTTGELFF | TGTGCCAGCAGCTTACGGGACACCACCGGGGAGCTGTTTTTT
- | TRBJ1-5 | TRBV28 | - | CASSSSAGWDQPQHF | TGTGCCAGCAGTTCGTCGGCAGGATGGGATCAGCCCCAGCATTTT
- | TRBJ2-3 | TRBV5-4 | TRBD2 | CASSQGLAGAEDTQYF | TGTGCCAGCAGCCAGGGACTAGCGGGGGCCGAGGATACGCAGTATTTT
few | TRBJ1-2 | TRBV30 | - | CAWSVLSGGGYTF | TGTGCCTGGAGTGTATTAAGCGGGGGAGGCTACACCTTC
few | TRBJ2-7 | TRBV6-5 | - | CASSFYSYEQYF | TGTGCCAGCAGTTTTTACAGCTACGAGCAGTACTTC
- | TRBJ1-1 | TRBV28 | TRBD1 | CASTSYRGAEAFF | TGTGCCAGCACTTCGTACAGGGGCGCTGAAGCTTTCTTT
- | TRBJ1-2 | TRBV2 | - | CASLHRRYGYTF | TGTGCCAGTCTACACCGGCGGTATGGCTACACCTTC
- | TRBJ2-1 | TRBV7-3 | TRBD2 | CASSPQSGGSYNEQFF | TGTGCCAGCAGCCCTCAGAGCGGGGGGTCCTACAATGAGCAGTTCTTC
- | TRBJ2-7 | TRBV28 | TRBD2 | CASSSGTSGLSYEQYF | TGTGCCAGCAGTTCCGGGACTAGCGGGCTCTCCTACGAGCAGTACTTC